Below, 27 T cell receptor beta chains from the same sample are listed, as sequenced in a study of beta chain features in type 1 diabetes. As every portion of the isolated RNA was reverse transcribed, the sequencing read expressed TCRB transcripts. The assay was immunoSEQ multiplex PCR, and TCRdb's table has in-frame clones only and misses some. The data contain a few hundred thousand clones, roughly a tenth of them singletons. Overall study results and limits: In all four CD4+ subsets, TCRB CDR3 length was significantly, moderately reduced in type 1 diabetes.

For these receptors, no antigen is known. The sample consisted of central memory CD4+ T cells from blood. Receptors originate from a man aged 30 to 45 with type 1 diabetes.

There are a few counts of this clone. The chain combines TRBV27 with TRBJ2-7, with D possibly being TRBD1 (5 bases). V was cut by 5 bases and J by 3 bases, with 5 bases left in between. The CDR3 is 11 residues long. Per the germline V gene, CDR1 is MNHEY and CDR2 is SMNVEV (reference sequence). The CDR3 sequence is CASSRGYEQYF. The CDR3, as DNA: TGTGCCAGCAGTAGGGGCTACGAGCAGTACTTC.

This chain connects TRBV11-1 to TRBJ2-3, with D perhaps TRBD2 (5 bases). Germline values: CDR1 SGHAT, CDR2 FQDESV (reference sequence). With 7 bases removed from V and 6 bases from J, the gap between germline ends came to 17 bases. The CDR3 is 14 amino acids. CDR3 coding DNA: TGTGCCAGCAACTCGAGGGCGGTCGGGGATACGCAGTATTTT. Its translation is CASNSRAVGDTQYF. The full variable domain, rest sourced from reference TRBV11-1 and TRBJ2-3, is EAEVAQSPRYKITEKSQAVAFWCDPISGHATLYWYRQILGQGPELLVQFQDESVVDDSQLPKDRFSAERLKGVDSTLKIQPAELGDSAMYLCASNSRAVGDTQYFGPGTRLTVL.

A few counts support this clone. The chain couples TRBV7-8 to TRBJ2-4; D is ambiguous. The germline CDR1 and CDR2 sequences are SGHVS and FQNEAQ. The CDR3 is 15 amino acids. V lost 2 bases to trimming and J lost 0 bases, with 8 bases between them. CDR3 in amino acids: CASSLMEVAKNIQYF. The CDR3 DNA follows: TGTGCCAGCAGCTTAATGGAAGTAGCCAAAAACATTCAGTACTTC.

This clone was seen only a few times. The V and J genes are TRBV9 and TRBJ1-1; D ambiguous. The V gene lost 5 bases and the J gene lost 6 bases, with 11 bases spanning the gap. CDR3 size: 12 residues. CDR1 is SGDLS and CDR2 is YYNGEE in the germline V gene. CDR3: CASRSVGPEAFF. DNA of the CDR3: TGTGCCAGCAGGTCAGTGGGCCCTGAAGCTTTCTTT.

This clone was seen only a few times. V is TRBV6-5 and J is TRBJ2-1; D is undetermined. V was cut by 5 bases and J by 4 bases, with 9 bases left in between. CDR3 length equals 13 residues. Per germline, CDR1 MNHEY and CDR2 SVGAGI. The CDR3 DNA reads TGTGCCAGCAGTCGCGGCTTGTACAATGAGCAGTTCTTC. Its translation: CASSRGLYNEQFF.

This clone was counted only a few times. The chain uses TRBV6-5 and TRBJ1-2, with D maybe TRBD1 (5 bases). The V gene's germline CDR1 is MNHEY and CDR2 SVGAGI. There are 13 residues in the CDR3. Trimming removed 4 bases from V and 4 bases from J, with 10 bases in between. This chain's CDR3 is CASSSGLGYGYTF. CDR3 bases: TGTGCCAGCAGTTCGGGACTTGGCTATGGCTACACCTTC.

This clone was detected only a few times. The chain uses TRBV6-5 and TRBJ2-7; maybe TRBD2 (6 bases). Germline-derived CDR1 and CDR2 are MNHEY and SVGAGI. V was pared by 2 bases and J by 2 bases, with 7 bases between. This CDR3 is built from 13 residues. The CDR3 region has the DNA TGTGCCAGCAGTTACGGGACTCCCTACGAGCAGTACTTC. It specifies CASSYGTPYEQYF.

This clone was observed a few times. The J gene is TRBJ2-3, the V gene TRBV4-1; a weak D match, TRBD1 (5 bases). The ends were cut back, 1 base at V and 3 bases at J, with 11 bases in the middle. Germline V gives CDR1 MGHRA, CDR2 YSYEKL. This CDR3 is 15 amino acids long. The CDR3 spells CASSQGRVTTDTQYF. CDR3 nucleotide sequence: TGCGCCAGCAGCCAAGGCAGGGTTACTACAGATACGCAGTATTTT.

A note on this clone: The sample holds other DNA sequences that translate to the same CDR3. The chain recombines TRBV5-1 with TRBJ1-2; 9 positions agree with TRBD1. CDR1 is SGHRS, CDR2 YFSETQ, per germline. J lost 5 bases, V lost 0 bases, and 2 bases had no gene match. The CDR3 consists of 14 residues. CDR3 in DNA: TGCGCCAGCAGCTTGGCCGGGACAGGGTATGGCTACACCTTC. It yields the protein CASSLAGTGYGYTF.

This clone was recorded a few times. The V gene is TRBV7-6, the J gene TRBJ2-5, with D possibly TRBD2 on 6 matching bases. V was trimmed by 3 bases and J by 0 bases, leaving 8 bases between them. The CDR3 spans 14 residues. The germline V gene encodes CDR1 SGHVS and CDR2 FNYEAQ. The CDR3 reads CASSFGTYQETQYF. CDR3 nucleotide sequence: TGTGCCAGCAGCTTCGGGACTTACCAAGAGACCCAGTACTTC.

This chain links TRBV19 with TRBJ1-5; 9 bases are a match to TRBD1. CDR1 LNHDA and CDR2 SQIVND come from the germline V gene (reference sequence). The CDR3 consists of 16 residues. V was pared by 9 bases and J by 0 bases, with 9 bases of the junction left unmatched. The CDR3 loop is CASSWGQGASNQPQHF. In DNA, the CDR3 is TGTGCCAGCAGCTGGGGACAGGGAGCTAGCAATCAGCCCCAGCATTTT.

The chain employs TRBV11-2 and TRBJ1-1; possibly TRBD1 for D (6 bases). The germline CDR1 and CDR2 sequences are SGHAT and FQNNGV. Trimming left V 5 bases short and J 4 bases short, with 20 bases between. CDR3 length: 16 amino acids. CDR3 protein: CASSPGALAGGTEAFF. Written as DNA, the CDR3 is TGTGCCAGCAGCCCGGGGGCCCTGGCGGGAGGCACTGAAGCTTTCTTT.

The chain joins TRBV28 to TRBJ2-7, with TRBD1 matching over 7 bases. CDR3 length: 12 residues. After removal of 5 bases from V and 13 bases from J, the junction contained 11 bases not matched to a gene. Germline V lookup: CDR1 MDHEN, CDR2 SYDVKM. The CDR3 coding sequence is TGTGCCAGCAGTCCCCTCCCGGGACAGATTTACTTC. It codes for CASSPLPGQIYF.

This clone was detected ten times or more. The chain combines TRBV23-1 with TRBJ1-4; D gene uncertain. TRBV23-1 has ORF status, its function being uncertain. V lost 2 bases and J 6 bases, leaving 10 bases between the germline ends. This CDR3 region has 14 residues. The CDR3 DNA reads TGCGCCAGCAGTCAAGGGGTGGGATATGAAAAACTGTTTTTT. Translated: CASSQGVGYEKLFF.

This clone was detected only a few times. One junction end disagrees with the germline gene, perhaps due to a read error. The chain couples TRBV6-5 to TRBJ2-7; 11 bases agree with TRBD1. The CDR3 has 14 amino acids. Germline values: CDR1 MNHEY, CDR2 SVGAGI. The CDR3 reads CAISGDRGDYEQYF. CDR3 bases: TGTGCCATCAGTGGGGACAGGGGGGACTACGAGCAGTACTTC.

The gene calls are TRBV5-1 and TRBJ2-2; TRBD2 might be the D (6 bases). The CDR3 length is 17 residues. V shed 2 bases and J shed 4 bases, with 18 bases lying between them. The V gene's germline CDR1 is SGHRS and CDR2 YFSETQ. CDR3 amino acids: CASSLRGTGEVTGELFF. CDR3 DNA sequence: TGCGCCAGCAGCTTACGTGGGACGGGAGAAGTCACCGGGGAGCTGTTTTTT.

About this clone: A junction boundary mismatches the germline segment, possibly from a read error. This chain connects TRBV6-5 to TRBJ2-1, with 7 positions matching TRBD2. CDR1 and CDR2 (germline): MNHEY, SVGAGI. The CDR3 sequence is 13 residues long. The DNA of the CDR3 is TGTGCCAGCAGTCTAGCGGATTACAATGAGCAGCTCTTC. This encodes CASSLADYNEQLF.

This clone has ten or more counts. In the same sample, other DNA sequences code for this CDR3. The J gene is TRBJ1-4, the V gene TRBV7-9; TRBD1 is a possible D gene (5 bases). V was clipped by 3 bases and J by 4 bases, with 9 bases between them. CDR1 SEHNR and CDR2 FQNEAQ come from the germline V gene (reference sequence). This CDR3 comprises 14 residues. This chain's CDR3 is CASSLGQGNEKLFF. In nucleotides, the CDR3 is TGTGCCAGCAGCTTGGGGCAGGGTAATGAAAAACTGTTTTTT.

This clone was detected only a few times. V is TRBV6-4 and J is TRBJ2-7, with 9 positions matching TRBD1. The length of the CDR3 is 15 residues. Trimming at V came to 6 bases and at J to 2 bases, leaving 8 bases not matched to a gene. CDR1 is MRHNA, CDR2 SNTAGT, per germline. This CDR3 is CASSRHGTGTYEQYF. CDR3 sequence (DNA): TGTGCCAGCAGCCGACACGGGACAGGGACCTACGAGCAGTACTTC.

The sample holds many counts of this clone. The CDR3 region has the DNA TGTGCCAGCAGCCGCCGCCCTGCTGGCACCATATATTTT. This translates into CASSRRPAGTIYF. V gene TRBV13 combines with J gene TRBJ1-3; D is ambiguous. CDR3 size: 13 residues. Germline lookup yields CDR1 PRHDT and CDR2 FYEKMQ (reference sequence). V was shortened by 5 bases and J by 9 bases, with 14 bases between the two germline ends.

The CDR3 bases are TGCGCCAGCAGCCAAGAAGAAGTCCAGGTTTACAATGAGCAGTTCTTC. This gives the protein CASSQEEVQVYNEQFF. The V gene is TRBV4-1, the J gene TRBJ2-1, with D hard to call. Germline assignment: CDR1 MGHRA and CDR2 YSYEKL. The CDR3 covers 16 residues. Trimming left V 0 bases short and J 4 bases short, with 13 bases between.

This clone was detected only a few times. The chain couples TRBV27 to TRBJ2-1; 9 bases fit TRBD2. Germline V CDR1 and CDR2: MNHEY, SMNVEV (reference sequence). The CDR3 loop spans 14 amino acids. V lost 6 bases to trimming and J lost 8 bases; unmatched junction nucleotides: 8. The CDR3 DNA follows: TGTGCCAGCAGCCAAGGGACTAGCAACGATGAGCAGTTCTTC. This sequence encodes CASSQGTSNDEQFF.

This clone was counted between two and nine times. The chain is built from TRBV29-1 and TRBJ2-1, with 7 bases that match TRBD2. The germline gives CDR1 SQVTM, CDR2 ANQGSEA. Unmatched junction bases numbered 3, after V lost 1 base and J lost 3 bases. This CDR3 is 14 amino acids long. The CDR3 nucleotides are TGCAGCGTTGAAGGGGAGGGTTACTACAATGAGCAGTTCTTC. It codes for CSVEGEGYYNEQFF.

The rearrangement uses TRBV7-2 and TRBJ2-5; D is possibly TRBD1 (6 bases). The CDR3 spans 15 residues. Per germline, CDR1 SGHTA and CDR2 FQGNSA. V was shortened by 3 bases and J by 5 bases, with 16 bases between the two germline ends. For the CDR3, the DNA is TGTGCCAGCAGCTTGGCGGCCAGGGGCGGGGAGACCCAGTACTTC. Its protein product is CASSLAARGGETQYF.

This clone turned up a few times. This CDR3 is CASSPPQGGVYNEQFF. In DNA form, the CDR3 reads TGTGCCAGCTCACCACCGCAAGGGGGCGTCTACAATGAGCAGTTCTTC. The rearrangement joins TRBV18 to TRBJ2-1, with TRBD1 matching over 7 bases. The trim removed 0 bases at V and 3 bases at J, leaving 5 bases unmatched. Germline values: CDR1 KGHSH, CDR2 LQKENI. The length of the CDR3 is 16 residues.

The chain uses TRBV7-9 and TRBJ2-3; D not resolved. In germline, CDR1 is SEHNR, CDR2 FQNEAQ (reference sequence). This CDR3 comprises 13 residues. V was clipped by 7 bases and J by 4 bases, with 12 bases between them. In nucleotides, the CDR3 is TGTGCCAGCAATCAGCGACTCGCAGATACGCAGTATTTT. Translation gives CASNQRLADTQYF.

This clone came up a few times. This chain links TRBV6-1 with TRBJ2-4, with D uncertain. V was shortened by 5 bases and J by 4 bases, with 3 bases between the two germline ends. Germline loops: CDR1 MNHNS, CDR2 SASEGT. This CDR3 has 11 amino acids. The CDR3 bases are TGTGCCAGCAGTAGGAAAAACATTCAGTACTTC. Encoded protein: CASSRKNIQYF.